The rows below give T cell receptor beta chains drawn from one sample of a study of T cells in Graves' hyperthyroidism and ophthalmopathy. One entry per CDR3 protein, called by TCRdb with MiXCR from the multiplex PCR reads. The table shows roughly 580,000 distinct CDR3 sequences, with approximately 44% occurring only once. Sequences were obtained from peripheral blood or thyroid tissue (not recorded which). These receptors were obtained from a young woman with Graves' hyperthyroidism. Each CDR3 is given with its conserved first and last residue. The D gene is left open where the match is weak. Size tells how often a clone was seen (once, few, many) or the class of an expanded clone, and some rows leave it out.

V,D,size,J,CDR3,DNA
TRBV9,TRBD1,many,TRBJ1-2,CASSRTGDSYTF,TGTGCCAGCAGCCGGACAGGGGACAGCTACACCTTC
TRBV7-9,NA,many,TRBJ1-1,CASSSGDADTEAFF,TGTGCCAGCAGCTCGGGTGACGCGGATACTGAAGCTTTCTTT
TRBV6-5,NA,once,TRBJ2-5,CASSYSKAGSFGETQYF,TGTGCCAGCAGTTACTCGAAGGCAGGATCCTTCGGGGAGACCCAGTACTTC
TRBV29-1,TRBD1,many,TRBJ2-7,CSVEDGTGAYEQYF,TGCAGCGTTGAAGACGGGACAGGGGCCTACGAGCAGTACTTC
TRBV19,NA,NA,TRBJ1-1,CASSGWPGVTEAFF,TGTGCCAGTAGCGGGTGGCCAGGGGTGACTGAAGCTTTCTTT
TRBV6-2/TRBV6-3,NA,NA,TRBJ2-7,CARRRSEQYF,TGTGCGAGAAGACGGAGCGAGCAGTACTTC
TRBV7-9,NA,many,TRBJ1-1,CASTLGVTEAFF,TGTGCCAGCACCTTAGGTGTCACTGAAGCTTTCTTT
TRBV25-1,NA,once,TRBJ1-4,CASSEYGKQGEEKLFF,TGTGCCAGCAGTGAATATGGAAAACAGGGCGAGGAAAAACTGTTTTTT
TRBV25-1,NA,once,TRBJ1-4,CASSGMGGEKLFF,TGTGCCAGTTCCGGGATGGGGGGTGAAAAACTGTTTTTT
TRBV6-1,NA,NA,TRBJ1-5,CASSQSGYQPQHF,TGTGCCAGCAGCCAATCAGGGTATCAGCCCCAGCATTTT
TRBV9,TRBD2,NA,TRBJ2-7,CASSAGGGLSYEQYF,TGTGCCAGCAGCGCCGGCGGGGGACTCTCCTACGAGCAGTACTTC
TRBV7-8,TRBD2,many,TRBJ2-7,CASSKGSSGTYEQYF,TGTGCCAGCAGCAAGGGGTCTAGCGGGACCTACGAGCAGTACTTC
TRBV10-3,NA,NA,TRBJ1-2,CAISDSDGYTF,TGTGCCATCAGTGATTCGGATGGCTACACCTTC
TRBV7-2,TRBD1,NA,TRBJ1-1,CASSQVQGAMNTEAFF,TGTGCCAGCAGCCAAGTCCAGGGGGCCATGAACACTGAAGCTTTCTTT
TRBV7-3,NA,few,TRBJ2-7,CASSPLGAMDEQYF,TGTGCCAGCAGCCCACTGGGGGCCATGGACGAGCAGTACTTC
TRBV24-1,TRBD1,NA,TRBJ2-7,CATSDGTGVEQYF,TGTGCCACCAGTGATGGGACAGGGGTCGAGCAGTACTTC
TRBV2,NA,NA,TRBJ2-6,CASSSGTFSGANVLTF,TGTGCCAGCAGTTCCGGGACCTTCTCTGGGGCCAACGTCCTGACTTTC
TRBV11-2,TRBD2,few,TRBJ2-7,CASSRGGRGSYEQYF,TGTGCCAGCAGCCGTGGCGGGAGAGGTTCCTACGAGCAGTACTTC
TRBV20-1,NA,few,TRBJ2-6,CSAGGLGANVLTF,TGCAGTGCTGGGGGGCTTGGGGCCAACGTCCTGACTTTC
TRBV6-9,NA,NA,TRBJ1-1,CASSSSGPLNTGAFF,TGTGCCAGCAGTTCTTCTGGGCCGTTGAACACTGGAGCTTTCTTT
TRBV6-1,TRBD2,NA,TRBJ2-7,CASSPLSGRLEQYF,TGTGCCAGCAGCCCCCTAAGCGGGAGGCTCGAGCAGTACTTC
TRBV7-6,NA,many,TRBJ1-1,CASSLSRADEAFF,TGTGCCAGCAGCTTGAGCAGGGCGGATGAAGCTTTCTTT
TRBV29-1,NA,NA,TRBJ1-2,CSVESTLNGYTF,TGCAGCGTTGAATCAACTTTAAATGGCTACACCTTC
TRBV7-6,TRBD1,once,TRBJ2-5,CASSRGQDQETQYF,TGTGCCAGCAGCCGAGGACAGGACCAAGAGACCCAGTACTTC
TRBV7-2,NA,many,TRBJ1-1,CASTPSSEAFF,TGTGCCAGCACTCCCTCGTCTGAAGCTTTCTTT
TRBV2,NA,few,TRBJ1-2,CASRYDRGSYTF,TGTGCCAGCAGGTATGACCGAGGAAGCTACACCTTC
TRBV2,NA,many,TRBJ1-2,CASSDSGYGYTF,TGTGCCAGCAGTGATTCAGGGTATGGCTACACCTTC
TRBV10-3,NA,many,TRBJ1-1,CAIEQANTEAFF,TGTGCCATCGAACAGGCGAACACTGAAGCTTTCTTT
TRBV7-2,TRBD2,NA,TRBJ2-5,CASSLAVGGSQETQYF,TGTGCCAGCAGCTTAGCGGTGGGAGGGTCCCAAGAGACCCAGTACTTC
TRBV7-8,TRBD1,many,TRBJ1-1,CASSLVGTAMNTEAFF,TGTGCCAGCAGCTTAGTAGGGACAGCCATGAACACTGAAGCTTTCTTT
TRBV2,TRBD1,many,TRBJ1-5,CASSKRTGSDQPQHF,TGTGCCAGCAGTAAGAGGACAGGGAGTGATCAGCCCCAGCATTTT
TRBV10-1,NA,NA,TRBJ1-2,CASSEPQGIPKDGYTF,TGCGCCAGCAGTGAACCACAGGGTATCCCAAAGGATGGCTACACCTTC
TRBV2,NA,NA,TRBJ2-2,CASRPSSSGELFF,TGTGCCAGCAGACCCTCCTCGTCCGGGGAGCTGTTTTTT
TRBV11-2,NA,NA,TRBJ2-7,CASSSTGTTISYEQYF,TGTGCCAGCAGCTCCACCGGGACAACCATCTCCTACGAGCAGTACTTC
TRBV29-1,NA,many,TRBJ2-7,CSVADATGVAEQYF,TGCAGCGTTGCGGACGCAACGGGAGTTGCCGAGCAGTACTTC
TRBV10-3,TRBD2,NA,TRBJ2-7,CAISESGSGIYEQYF,TGTGCCATCAGTGAGTCTGGTAGCGGGATCTACGAGCAGTACTTC
TRBV5-1,NA,NA,TRBJ2-5,CASSSGRLRETQYF,TGCGCCAGCAGCTCGGGACGTCTAAGGGAGACCCAGTACTTC
TRBV11-2,NA,NA,TRBJ2-7,CASSQARLYEQYF,TGTGCCAGCAGCCAAGCGCGGCTCTACGAGCAGTACTTC
TRBV7-8,NA,NA,TRBJ1-4,CASSPRNDRNNEKLFF,TGTGCCAGCAGCCCGAGAAACGACAGGAATAATGAAAAACTGTTTTTT
TRBV25-1,NA,NA,TRBJ1-3,CASSYRGPSSGNTIYF,TGTGCCAGCAGTTACCGTGGCCCCTCCTCTGGAAACACCATATATTTT
TRBV2,NA,few,TRBJ1-2,CASSTPRQEDGYTF,TGTGCCAGCAGTACCCCTCGACAGGAAGATGGCTACACCTTC
TRBV2,NA,NA,TRBJ2-7,CASSDRLGGWPYEQYF,TGTGCCAGCAGTGATAGACTGGGGGGTTGGCCCTACGAGCAGTACTTC
TRBV7-9,TRBD2,NA,TRBJ2-5,CASVAGGQETQYF,TGTGCCAGCGTAGCGGGAGGGCAAGAGACCCAGTACTTC